A selection of T cell receptor beta chains follows, all from one sample in a study of cytomegalovirus exposure and HLA in healthy donors. The repertoire was sequenced with immunoSEQ multiplex PCR; TCRdb's copy has only in-frame clones and lacks some. The sample shows roughly 180,000 clones, about 80% of them seen only once. The sample consisted of PBMCs. The receptors here all came from a man younger than 35 in good health and CMV-seropositive. The CDR3 runs from the conserved cysteine through the conserved F or W. D genes are given only for firm matches. The size field is filled for only some rows; it gives once, few, many or a size class.

D gene	V gene	clone size	J gene	CDR3 DNA	CDR3 protein
TRBD2	TRBV10-3	-	TRBJ2-3	TGTGCCATCAGCAGATTAGCGGGAGGCACAGATACGCAGTATTTT	CAISRLAGGTDTQYF
TRBD1	TRBV18	-	TRBJ2-3	TGTGCCAGCTCACTCGGGACAGGGGCTAGCACAGATACGCAGTATTTT	CASSLGTGASTDTQYF
TRBD2	TRBV7-9	-	TRBJ2-7	TGTGCCAGCAGGGGACTAGCGGGAGGGCCGGGAGAGCAGTACTTC	CASRGLAGGPGEQYF
TRBD1	TRBV28	-	TRBJ2-1	TGTGCCAGCAGTCCAATGGGACAGATATCCTACAATGAGCAGTTCTTC	CASSPMGQISYNEQFF
TRBD1	TRBV27	-	TRBJ1-5	TGTGCCAGCAGGCAGGGGACAGGCTTAATCTCGCCCCAGCATTTT	CASRQGTGLISPQHF
TRBD1	TRBV7-9	-	TRBJ1-4	TGTGCCAGCAGCTCGGACAGGACTAATGAAAAACTGTTTTTT	CASSSDRTNEKLFF
TRBD2	TRBV10-3	-	TRBJ2-1	TGTGCCATCGGGACTAGCGGATACAATGAGCAGTTCTTC	CAIGTSGYNEQFF
-	TRBV6-1	-	TRBJ2-7	TGTGCCAGCAATCTACTGCGCTCCTACGAGCAGTACTTC	CASNLLRSYEQYF
TRBD2	TRBV10-3	few	TRBJ2-7	TGTGCCATCAGACCCGGACTAGCGGGAGGGTACGAGCAGTACTTC	CAIRPGLAGGYEQYF
TRBD1	TRBV2	few	TRBJ1-5	TGTGCCAGCAGTGACGACAGGGGCGATCAGCCCCAGCATTTT	CASSDDRGDQPQHF
-	TRBV19	-	TRBJ2-7	TGTGCCAGTAGTATGTACGTGAGCTCCTACGAGCAGTACTTC	CASSMYVSSYEQYF
TRBD1	TRBV19	-	TRBJ2-5	TGTGCCAGTAGTATCTCCTCCGGGACAGGTGTAAAGACCCAGTACTTC	CASSISSGTGVKTQYF
-	TRBV4-3	-	TRBJ1-1	TGCGCCAGCAGCCAAGGTAGTGCCAGGACTGAAGCTTTCTTT	CASSQGSARTEAFF
-	TRBV19	-	TRBJ2-1	TGTGCCAGTGGTTGGAGGGACAATGAGCAGTTCTTC	CASGWRDNEQFF
-	TRBV18	-	TRBJ2-3	TGTGCCAGCTCCACCAGGTTGGAAGATACGCAGTATTTT	CASSTRLEDTQYF
-	TRBV4-3	-	TRBJ1-2	TGCGCCAGCAGCCAAGGCGCAGACTCGCCCGGCTACACCTTC	CASSQGADSPGYTF
TRBD2	TRBV10-3	-	TRBJ2-1	TGTGCCATCAGTGGAACTAGCGGTAACAATGAGCAGTTCTTC	CAISGTSGNNEQFF
TRBD1	TRBV19	few	TRBJ1-3	TGTGCCAGTATCCGGACAGGTATTGGAAACACCATATATTTT	CASIRTGIGNTIYF
TRBD2	TRBV7-9	-	TRBJ2-7	TGTGCCAGCAGCTTAGTGTGGCGGGAGGTGCAGTACTTC	CASSLVWREVQYF
-	TRBV7-6	many	TRBJ2-2	TGTGCCAGCAGGTTGGGGCACACCGGGGAGCTGTTTTTT	CASRLGHTGELFF
-	TRBV5-4	-	TRBJ1-4	TGTGCCAGCAGCTTTGACAGTCTGAATGAAAAACTGTTTTTT	CASSFDSLNEKLFF
-	TRBV11-2	few	TRBJ1-2	TGTGCCAGCAGCTTTGCGGGTCCCAACTATGGCTACACCTTC	CASSFAGPNYGYTF
-	TRBV27	-	TRBJ1-2	TGTGCCAGCAGACAGTCCGTACAGGGTACCTATGGCTACACCTTC	CASRQSVQGTYGYTF
-	TRBV5-1	-	TRBJ1-3	TGCGCCAGCAGCCCACGACAGACTGGAAACACCATATATTTT	CASSPRQTGNTIYF
TRBD1	TRBV27	-	TRBJ1-5	TGTGCCAGCAGTTTCTCTCCGGACAGGGGAGGTCAGCCCCAGCATTTT	CASSFSPDRGGQPQHF
TRBD1	TRBV7-9	-	TRBJ1-2	TGTGCCAGCAGCGTATGGACAGGAGTTGACTATGGCTACACCTTC	CASSVWTGVDYGYTF
-	TRBV28	-	TRBJ2-1	TGTGCCAGCCGGAGTCTATTGAGCTCCTACAATGAGCAGTTCTTC	CASRSLLSSYNEQFF
-	TRBV30	-	TRBJ2-3	TGTGCCTGGAGTTCTACTAGTCTGACAGATACGCAGTATTTT	CAWSSTSLTDTQYF
TRBD2	TRBV27	-	TRBJ2-3	TGTGCCAGCAGTTACAGACTAGCGGGAGAACCAGATACGCAGTATTTT	CASSYRLAGEPDTQYF
TRBD2	TRBV27	once	TRBJ2-1	TGTGCCAGCAGACTCTACGGGAGGGTGGATAATGAGCAGTTCTTC	CASRLYGRVDNEQFF
TRBD1	TRBV5-4	-	TRBJ2-7	TGTGCCAGCAGCGGACAGGGGGGCGAGCAGTACTTC	CASSGQGGEQYF
TRBD1	TRBV27	-	TRBJ1-4	TGTGCCAGCAGTTCTCTAGGGACAGGGGGCCCTAATGAAAAACTGTTTTTT	CASSSLGTGGPNEKLFF
-	TRBV28	-	TRBJ2-7	TGTGCCAGCAGTCCGACTAGTCTGCGCGAGCAGTACTTC	CASSPTSLREQYF
-	TRBV4-3	-	TRBJ2-1	TGCGCCAGCAGCCGGCGGGACAGAGACAATGAGCAGTTCTTC	CASSRRDRDNEQFF
-	TRBV4-1	-	TRBJ1-1	TGCGCCAGCAGCCAAGATTGGAGGGCTTGGACTGAAGCTTTCTTT	CASSQDWRAWTEAFF
TRBD1	TRBV28	-	TRBJ2-7	TGTGCCAGCAGCCTCCTCCCCAGGGGGAGCTACGAGCAGTACTTC	CASSLLPRGSYEQYF
-	TRBV19	-	TRBJ2-1	TGTGCCAGTAGTATAGGGGCAGATTTTTATGAGCAGTTCTTC	CASSIGADFYEQFF
-	TRBV11-3	-	TRBJ2-5	TGTGCCAGCAGCTTGAGGGACACCCAAGAGACCCAGTACTTC	CASSLRDTQETQYF
TRBD1	TRBV25-1	-	TRBJ2-7	TGTGCCAGCAGTTTCTCGGACAGGGACTCCTACGAGCAGTACTTC	CASSFSDRDSYEQYF
-	TRBV6-1	-	TRBJ1-2	TGTGCCAGCAGTGAATCACAGGGTTCCTATGGCTACACCTTC	CASSESQGSYGYTF
TRBD1	TRBV2	-	TRBJ1-2	TGTGCCAGCAGTTCAGGACAGGGGTTTGGCTACACCTTC	CASSSGQGFGYTF
-	TRBV6-6	-	TRBJ1-1	TGTGCCAGCAGTTACACCCGGGAGAACACTGAAGCTTTCTTT	CASSYTRENTEAFF
-	TRBV6-1	-	TRBJ2-5	TGTGCCAGCAGTGAAGGGGGGCCGAGGCAAGAGACCCAGTACTTC	CASSEGGPRQETQYF
-	TRBV15	-	TRBJ1-2	TGTGCCACCAGCAGAGGAGGGGCGGGAGGTCTTAACTATGGCTACACCTTC	CATSRGGAGGLNYGYTF
TRBD1	TRBV30	-	TRBJ2-7	TGTGCCTGGAGGGGGGAAGGACAGGACTTCTCCTACGAGCAGTACTTC	CAWRGEGQDFSYEQYF
TRBD2	TRBV18	-	TRBJ2-7	TGTGCCAGCTCCGGGACTAGCGGGCCCCTGGAGCAGTACTTC	CASSGTSGPLEQYF
TRBD2	TRBV7-2	-	TRBJ2-7	TGTGCCAGCAGCTTCTCGACTAGCGGGAAGTACGAGCAGTACTTC	CASSFSTSGKYEQYF
TRBD1	TRBV2	few	TRBJ1-5	TGTGCCAGCAGTTCCCGGGACAGAAATCAGCCCCAGCATTTT	CASSSRDRNQPQHF
TRBD1	TRBV28	once	TRBJ2-1	TGTGCCAGCAGTTTTCCGGGACAGGCAAACAATGAGCAGTTCTTC	CASSFPGQANNEQFF
-	TRBV28	-	TRBJ1-1	TGTGCCAGCAGAGCTAGGGGGACTGAAGCTTTCTTT	CASRARGTEAFF